These 30 T cell receptor beta chains came from one sample sequenced in a study of T cells in Graves' hyperthyroidism and ophthalmopathy. The investigators amplified TCR beta CDR3 regions from RNA transcripts. HTBI primers were the set used in a first-round RT-PCR of the TCR CDR3. TCRdb ran MiXCR on the multiplex PCR reads and lists one entry per CDR3 protein. The sample includes hundreds of thousands of distinct CDR3 sequences, about 20% of them seen just once. Sequencing was performed on blood. These receptors were taken from a middle-aged man with Graves' ophthalmopathy.

This chain uses TRBV28 with TRBJ2-6; D perhaps matches TRBD1 (6 bases). The germline V gene has CDR1 MDHEN and CDR2 SYDVKM. CDR3 length equals 17 residues. V was trimmed by 3 bases and J by 0 bases, leaving 12 bases between them. The CDR3 DNA follows: TGTGCCAGCAGTTTCGGGACAACCGACTCTGGGGCCAACGTCCTGACTTTC. Translated, it gives CASSFGTTDSGANVLTF.

This chain connects TRBV12-3 or TRBV12-4 to TRBJ1-5; D uncertain. The V end lost 7 bases, the J end lost 3 bases, and 10 bases lay between the germline ends. The CDR3 sequence is 13 residues long. The CDR3 here is CASKGENNQPQHF. The CDR3 DNA reads TGTGCCAGCAAGGGAGAAAACAATCAGCCCCAGCATTTT.

Only one count was recorded for this clonotype. The chain employs TRBV20-1 and TRBJ1-4; D is unclear. This CDR3 is built from 14 residues. Per germline, CDR1 DFQATT and CDR2 SNEGSKA (reference sequence). V was clipped by 1 base and J by 8 bases, with 14 bases between them. The CDR3 region is CSARGVSVEEKLFF. The CDR3 DNA is TGCAGTGCTAGAGGAGTGAGCGTCGAGGAAAAACTGTTTTTT.

Remarks on this clonotype: One junction end does not reproduce the germline sequence, and a read error may be involved. The chain recombines TRBV2 with TRBJ2-5; D gene ambiguous. The CDR3 contains 13 residues. CDR1 SNHLY and CDR2 FYNNEI come from the germline V gene. As DNA, the CDR3 is TGTGCCAGCAGGGAAGGGTCGCGGGAGACCCAGTACTTC. As protein: CASREGSRETQYF.

The sample holds a few counts of this clonotype. The rearrangement links TRBV27 to TRBJ1-6; D uncertain. Trimming left V 9 bases short and J 3 bases short, with 9 bases between. CDR3 size: 13 residues. Germline V CDR1 and CDR2: MNHEY, SMNVEV (reference sequence). In nucleotides, the CDR3 is TGTGCCAGTCCTAGATTCTATAATTCACCCCTCCACTTT. This encodes CASPRFYNSPLHF.

This chain links TRBV7-6 with TRBJ2-2; 8 nucleotides align to TRBD2. The CDR3 is 15 amino acids. With 7 bases clipped from V and 1 base from J, the junction kept 5 bases outside the gene matches. Germline V gene data show CDR1 as SGHVS and CDR2 as FNYEAQ. CDR3 DNA sequence: TGTGCCAGCACCCCCGGGGGGGGGAACACCGGGGAGCTGTTTTTT. Translated, it gives CASTPGGGNTGELFF.

The V call is TRBV20-1, the J call TRBJ2-1; TRBD2 matches at 7 bases. V lost 6 bases, J lost 0 bases, and 8 bases stayed unmatched. Looked up from germline, CDR1 is DFQATT and CDR2 is SNEGSKA (reference sequence). CDR3 length: 15 amino acids. The CDR3 nucleotides are TGCAGTGCGACCAAGAGCGGGAACTCCTACAATGAGCAGTTCTTC. Translation: CSATKSGNSYNEQFF.

This clonotype was seen more than once but under ten times. The chain uses TRBV28 and TRBJ2-2; 9 nucleotides align to TRBD2. From germline, CDR1 is MDHEN and CDR2 SYDVKM. Losses at the gene ends were 3 bases for V and 0 bases for J; bases not matched to a gene: 2. The CDR3 spans 16 residues. The CDR3 loop is CASSLGGGANTGELFF. The CDR3 DNA sequence: TGTGCCAGCAGTTTGGGCGGGGGGGCGAACACCGGGGAGCTGTTTTTT. The variable domain in full, with the rest retrieved from reference TRBV28 and TRBJ2-2, is DVKVTQSSRYLVKRTGEKVFLECVQDMDHENMFWYRQDPGLGLRLIYFSYDVKMKEKGDIPEGYSVSREKKERFSLILESASTNQTSMYLCASSLGGGANTGELFFGEGSRLTVL.

This clonotype was observed many times. The chain recombines TRBV11-3 with TRBJ1-6; D remains unclear. CDR3 length: 11 amino acids. Germline loops: CDR1 SGHNT, CDR2 YENEEA. Trimming shortened V by 4 bases and J by 12 bases, and 7 bases separated the two germline ends. The CDR3 DNA reads TGTGCCAGCAGCTGGGCGGGACCCCTCCACTTT. It codes for CASSWAGPLHF. The entire variable domain, with the rest obtained from reference TRBV11-3 and TRBJ1-6, is as follows: EAGVVQSPRYKIIEKKQPVAFWCNPISGHNTLYWYLQNLGQGPELLIRYENEEAVDDSQLPKDRFSAERLKGVDSTLKIQPAELGDSAVYLCASSWAGPLHFGNGTRLTVT.

This clonotype was counted at least ten times. This sequence joins TRBV7-6 and TRBJ2-7; maybe TRBD1 (6 bases). This CDR3 contains 14 residues. The V gene lost 5 bases and the J gene lost 0 bases, with 11 bases spanning the gap. Germline V gene lookup returns CDR1 SGHVS and CDR2 FNYEAQ. This chain's CDR3 is CASSPGQHSYEQYF. The CDR3, as DNA: TGTGCCAGCAGCCCAGGACAGCACTCCTACGAGCAGTACTTC.

This sequence joins TRBV28 and TRBJ1-5; 7 positions agree with TRBD1. J lost 4 bases, V lost 3 bases, and 3 bases had no gene match. This CDR3 is 14 amino acids long. Germline CDR1 MDHEN, CDR2 SYDVKM. This CDR3 reads CASSFNRGNQPQHF. CDR3 nucleotide sequence: TGTGCCAGCAGTTTCAACAGGGGTAATCAGCCCCAGCATTTT.

This clonotype was counted many times. The chain recombines TRBV2 with TRBJ2-1; the D is unclear. Germline-derived CDR1 and CDR2 are SNHLY and FYNNEI. V was cut by 2 bases and J by 4 bases, with 9 bases left in between. The CDR3 consists of 14 residues. CDR3 sequence: CASSENEVYNEQFF. As DNA, the CDR3 is TGTGCCAGCAGTGAAAACGAGGTTTACAATGAGCAGTTCTTC.

The chain employs TRBV9 and TRBJ2-7; 9 bases are a match to TRBD2. V gave up 4 bases and J gave up 4 bases; unmatched junction bases: 9. The CDR3 runs 15 residues. Germline V gene sequence: CDR1 SGDLS, CDR2 YYNGEE. The CDR3 region has the DNA TGTGCCAGCAGCTCCACCGGGACTAGCTCTTACGAGCAGTACTTC. This encodes CASSSTGTSSYEQYF. Together with reference TRBV9 and TRBJ2-7, the CDR3 gives the full variable domain: DSGVTQTPKHLITATGQRVTLRCSPRSGDLSVYWYQQSLDQGLQFLIQYYNGEERAKGNILERFSAQQFPDLHSELNLSSLELGDSALYFCASSSTGTSSYEQYFGPGTRLTVT.

This clonotype occurred many times. The chain joins TRBV7-2 to TRBJ2-5, with unresolved D. Germline V gene data show CDR1 as SGHTA and CDR2 as FQGNSA. Trimming took 1 base from V and 4 from J, leaving 4 bases between them. The CDR3 totals 12 residues. Here the CDR3 DNA reads TGTGCCAGCAGCTTAGGACGAGAGACCCAGTACTTC. Amino acids: CASSLGRETQYF. Complete variable domain (other parts from reference TRBV7-2 and TRBJ2-5): GAGVSQSPSNKVTEKGKDVELRCDPISGHTALYWYRQSLGQGLEFLIYFQGNSAPDKSGLPSDRFSAERTGGSVSTLTIQRTQQEDSAVYLCASSLGRETQYFGPGTRLLVL.

This clonotype was detected ten times or more. This chain connects TRBV11-2 to TRBJ2-7; tentatively, D is TRBD1 (5 bases). Germline V gene lookup returns CDR1 SGHAT and CDR2 FQNNGV. The CDR3 extends over 15 amino acids. V lost 2 bases, J lost 5 bases, and 16 bases lay in between. The CDR3 DNA is TGTGCCAGCAGCTTAAGAGCAGGGTCTAACCACGAGCAGTACTTC. Encoded protein: CASSLRAGSNHEQYF.

The table lists this clonotype with many counts. This chain uses TRBV2 with TRBJ2-1; no clear D gene. V shed 3 bases and J shed 3 bases, with 9 bases lying between them. The CDR3 consists of 14 residues. Germline V gives CDR1 SNHLY, CDR2 FYNNEI. CDR3: CASSDLVHYNEQFF. Here the CDR3 DNA reads TGTGCCAGCAGTGACCTGGTTCACTACAATGAGCAGTTCTTC.

This CDR3 reads CASSHRDRDGYTF. The CDR3 nucleotides are TGTGCCAGCTCACACCGGGACAGGGACGGCTACACCTTC. The gene calls are TRBV18 and TRBJ1-2; 9 positions match TRBD1. CDR3 length: 13 residues. Germline CDR1 is KGHSH and CDR2 is LQKENI. The trim removed 4 bases at V and 8 bases at J, leaving 5 bases unmatched. The whole variable domain, filled in from reference TRBV18 and TRBJ1-2, reads NAGVMQNPRHLVRRRGQEARLRCSPMKGHSHVYWYRQLPEEGLKFMVYLQKENIIDESGMPKERFSAEFPKEGPSILRIQQVVRGDSAAYFCASSHRDRDGYTFGSGTRLTVV.

This clonotype was picked up many times. This chain uses TRBV2 with TRBJ1-2; the match to TRBD1 covers 9 bases. With 3 bases clipped from V and 8 bases from J, the junction kept 10 bases outside the gene matches. The CDR3 loop spans 15 amino acids. Germline V gene lookup returns CDR1 SNHLY and CDR2 FYNNEI. In DNA form, the CDR3 reads TGTGCCAGCAGTGACCAACCACAGGGGGCAGGGGGCTACACCTTC. It translates to CASSDQPQGAGGYTF.

This chain connects TRBV6-6 to TRBJ2-7; possible D gene TRBD2, 6 bases. The CDR3 contains 17 residues. Trimming left V 0 bases short and J 2 bases short, with 17 bases between. Germline CDR1 reads MNHNY; CDR2 reads SVGAGI (reference sequence). CDR3: CASSYSEGGLPPYEQYF. In DNA form, the CDR3 reads TGTGCCAGCAGTTACTCGGAGGGAGGCCTTCCACCCTACGAGCAGTACTTC.

This clonotype was seen a handful of times. This chain joins TRBV6-1 and TRBJ1-3; possibly TRBD1 for D (6 bases). V was pared by 3 bases and J by 3 bases, with 12 bases between. Germline lookup yields CDR1 MNHNS and CDR2 SASEGT. The CDR3 loop spans 15 amino acids. The CDR3, as DNA: TGTGCCAGCAGTGACCGGGCAGGGGTTGGAAACACCATATATTTT. It codes for CASSDRAGVGNTIYF.

This chain links TRBV5-1 with TRBJ2-7; 7 bases agree with TRBD1. V was pared by 7 bases and J by 5 bases, with 6 bases of the junction left unmatched. The CDR3 consists of 12 residues. The germline V gene has CDR1 SGHRS and CDR2 YFSETQ. CDR3 region: CASLGQGDEQYF. For the CDR3, the DNA is TGCGCCAGCCTGGGGCAGGGGGACGAGCAGTACTTC. Using reference TRBV5-1 and TRBJ2-7 for the parts outside the CDR3, the full variable domain is KAGVTQTPRYLIKTRGQQVTLSCSPISGHRSVSWYQQTPGQGLQFLFEYFSETQRNKGNFPGRFSGRQFSNSRSEMNVSTLELGDSALYLCASLGQGDEQYFGPGTRLTVT.

The chain combines TRBV25-1 with TRBJ2-1, with a possible D match to TRBD2 (5 bases). V dropped 6 bases and J dropped 10 bases, with 22 bases sitting between them. Germline V gives CDR1 MGHDK, CDR2 SYGVNS. This CDR3 has 15 residues. CDR3 residues: CASRTHSGSLGEQFF. In DNA form, the CDR3 reads TGTGCCAGCAGGACCCACAGCGGCAGCCTAGGAGAGCAGTTCTTC.

CDR3 sequence reads: CASSFTSGGKNTGELFF. CDR3 bases: TGTGCCAGCAGTTTTACTAGCGGGGGGAAGAACACCGGGGAGCTGTTTTTT. The chain couples TRBV27 to TRBJ2-2; TRBD2 agrees at 12 bases. CDR1 and CDR2 (germline): MNHEY, SMNVEV (reference sequence). Trimming at V came to 3 bases and at J to 1 base, leaving 3 bases not matched to a gene. This CDR3 has 17 residues.

This clonotype was seen only a few times. This sequence joins TRBV11-2 and TRBJ2-2, with 10 bases fitting TRBD2. The CDR3 consists of 18 residues. CDR1 and CDR2 (germline): SGHAT, FQNNGV. The ends lost 0 bases at V and 6 bases at J; junction bases unmatched: 10. The CDR3 nucleotides read TGTGCCAGCAGCTTAGACGGGCTACTAGCGGGATGGTCCGGGGAGCTGTTTTTT. Its protein is CASSLDGLLAGWSGELFF.

The sample holds a few counts of this clonotype. The chain recombines TRBV28 with TRBJ2-1; 7 nucleotides line up with TRBD2. The V and J ends lost 2 bases and 7 bases, in that order; junction bases with no gene match: 8. The CDR3 is 15 amino acids. Germline CDR1 is MDHEN and CDR2 is SYDVKM. The CDR3 here is CASSLGGGHKNEQFF. Here the CDR3 DNA reads TGTGCCAGCAGTTTAGGGGGAGGGCATAAGAATGAGCAGTTCTTC.

The chain has TRBV6-5 and TRBJ1-2, with D possibly TRBD1 on 5 matching bases. Germline V CDR1 and CDR2: MNHEY, SVGAGI. CDR3 length: 15 residues. Trimming took 4 bases from V and 7 from J, leaving 19 bases between them. The CDR3 sequence is CASSSWGTQDCGYTF. CDR3 bases: TGTGCCAGCAGTTCGTGGGGCACCCAGGACTGTGGCTACACCTTC.

This clonotype was seen repeatedly, ten times or more. The rearrangement links TRBV2 to TRBJ1-1, with D tentatively TRBD1 (5 bases). With 7 bases removed from V and 7 bases from J, the gap between germline ends came to 19 bases. The CDR3 consists of 14 residues. CDR1 and CDR2 from the germline V gene are SNHLY and FYNNEI. The CDR3 spells CASKQARLRDEAFF. The CDR3 nucleotides read TGTGCCAGCAAACAGGCCCGATTACGGGATGAAGCTTTCTTT.

V usage is TRBV19 and J usage is TRBJ2-1; 15 bases fit TRBD2. CDR1 LNHDA and CDR2 SQIVND come from the germline V gene (reference sequence). V was pared by 5 bases and J by 6 bases, with 8 bases of the junction left unmatched. The CDR3 loop spans 17 amino acids. This chain's CDR3 is CASSFGLAGGLVNEQFF. The CDR3 DNA reads as TGTGCCAGTAGTTTCGGACTAGCGGGAGGGCTGGTCAATGAGCAGTTCTTC. Together with reference TRBV19 and TRBJ2-1, the CDR3 gives the full variable domain: DGGITQSPKYLFRKEGQNVTLSCEQNLNHDAMYWYRQDPGQGLRLIYYSQIVNDFQKGDIAEGYSVSREKKESFPLTVTSAQKNPTAFYLCASSFGLAGGLVNEQFFGPGTRLTVL.

The rearrangement uses TRBV10-3 and TRBJ2-1; unclear D gene. CDR1 is ENHRY and CDR2 is SYGVKD in the germline V gene. V lost 4 bases to trimming and J lost 4 bases, with 8 bases between them. The CDR3 runs 13 residues. In DNA form, the CDR3 reads TGTGCCATCAGTGTGGACGGTTACAATGAGCAGTTCTTC. Protein sequence: CAISVDGYNEQFF.

This clonotype showed up many times. The chain is built from TRBV6-5 and TRBJ2-1; D is uncertain. CDR3 length equals 16 residues. Germline-derived CDR1 and CDR2 are MNHEY and SVGAGI. Trimming took 2 bases from V and 1 from J, leaving 12 bases between them. CDR3: CASSYGHVRSYNEQFF. CDR3 in DNA: TGTGCCAGCAGTTACGGGCATGTAAGGTCCTACAATGAGCAGTTCTTC.